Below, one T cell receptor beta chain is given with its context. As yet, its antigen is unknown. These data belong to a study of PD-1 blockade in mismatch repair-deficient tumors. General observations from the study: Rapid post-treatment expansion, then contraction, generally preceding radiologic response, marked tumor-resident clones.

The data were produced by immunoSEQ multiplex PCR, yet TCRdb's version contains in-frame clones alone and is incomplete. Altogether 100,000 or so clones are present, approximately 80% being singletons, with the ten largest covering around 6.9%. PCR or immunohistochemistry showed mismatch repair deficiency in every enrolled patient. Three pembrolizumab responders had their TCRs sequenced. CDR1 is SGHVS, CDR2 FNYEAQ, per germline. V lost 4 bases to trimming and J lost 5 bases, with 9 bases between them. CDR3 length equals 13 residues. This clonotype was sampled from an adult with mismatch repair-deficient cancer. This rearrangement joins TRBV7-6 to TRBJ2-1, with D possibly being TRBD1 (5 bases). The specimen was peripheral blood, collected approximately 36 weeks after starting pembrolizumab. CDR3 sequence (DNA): TGTGCCAGCAGCTCGGACAAGAACAATGAGCAGTTCTTC. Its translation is CASSSDKNNEQFF.